The entry below gives a single T cell receptor (beta chain) sequence along with its context. This sample was taken from a study of siplizumab effects on memory and regulatory T cells. Per-sample assaying covered about 10^5 TCR templates. Assay: immunoSEQ multiplex PCR; the TCRdb copy retains only in-frame clones and omits some. The table lists about 87,000 clones, about 90% of them singletons. The V segment lost 0 bases and the J segment 2 bases; nucleotides outside the gene matches: 5. This CDR3 has 15 residues. The germline V gene has CDR1 SQVTM and CDR2 ANQGSEA. The sequenced sample consisted of CD4+ T cells sorted from blood. The sequence derives from a human donor in good health. The chain links TRBV29-1 to TRBJ2-5; 8 positions match TRBD2. CDR3 coding DNA: TGCAGCGTTGAAGATCGGGCTAGCGGGCAAGAGACCCAGTACTTC. The encoded protein is CSVEDRASGQETQYF.